Below are 18 T cell receptor beta chains sequenced from a single sample in a study of TIL therapy for anti-PD-1-resistant metastatic lung cancer. Sequencing used immunoSEQ v3. Profiling relied on immunoSEQ multiplex PCR, and the TCRdb table lists in-frame clones only, not all of them. This table holds more than 20,000 clones, just under 75% found once. Specified time point: pre-treatment sample, taken before nivolumab and TIL therapy. The tumor samples were excised metastases, mostly pleural nodules or supraclavicular lymph nodes. The sample was tumor tissue, taken at baseline. The receptors derive from a person aged 25 to 80 with non-small cell lung cancer.

V and J are TRBV6-6 and TRBJ2-7; D is possibly TRBD1 (6 bases). Germline V gene lookup returns CDR1 MNHNY and CDR2 SVGAGI (reference sequence). The ends were cut back, 8 bases at V and 5 bases at J, with 13 bases in the middle. CDR3 length: 12 residues. The DNA of the CDR3 is TGTGCCAGCGAAAACACAGGGAACGAGCAGTACTTC. Amino acids: CASENTGNEQYF.

This clone was observed a few times. The chain combines TRBV28 with TRBJ1-1, with no clear D. The V gene's germline CDR1 is MDHEN and CDR2 SYDVKM. The CDR3 totals 13 residues. V was clipped by 7 bases and J by 1 base, with 10 bases between them. The CDR3 sequence is CASTREANTEAFF. Here the CDR3 DNA reads TGTGCCAGCACCAGAGAGGCGAACACTGAAGCTTTCTTT.

The J gene is TRBJ2-5, the V gene TRBV19; D unclear. The V end lost 8 bases, the J end lost 2 bases, and 9 bases lay between the germline ends. The CDR3 is 12 residues long. The V gene's germline CDR1 is LNHDA and CDR2 SQIVND (reference sequence). CDR3 in DNA: TGTGCCAGTGCGGCAGGACAAGAGACCCAGTACTTC. The encoded protein is CASAAGQETQYF.

The chain employs TRBV9 and TRBJ2-7, with 8 nucleotides matching TRBD1. This CDR3 region has 16 residues. Germline V gene data show CDR1 as SGDLS and CDR2 as YYNGEE. V was pared by 4 bases and J by 5 bases, with 14 bases of the junction left unmatched. The CDR3 loop reads CASSPENGQGWDEQYF. CDR3 in DNA: TGTGCCAGCAGCCCTGAAAACGGACAGGGATGGGACGAGCAGTACTTC.

By share, this clone ranks as medium-sized. V usage is TRBV4-1 and J usage is TRBJ1-3; D not resolved. V was shortened by 2 bases and J by 1 base, with 0 bases between the two germline ends. CDR3 size: 12 residues. Germline CDR1 is MGHRA and CDR2 is YSYEKL. CDR3 bases: TGCGCCAGCAGCCAATCTGGAAACACCATATATTTT. As protein: CASSQSGNTIYF.

In its sample, this clone was seen a few times. CDR3 sequence: CASSLARGPNTGELFF. DNA of the CDR3: TGTGCCAGCAGCTTGGCCAGGGGCCCGAACACCGGGGAGCTGTTTTTT. This sequence joins TRBV11-3 and TRBJ2-2, with D perhaps TRBD1 (6 bases). The V end lost 3 bases, the J end lost 0 bases, and 11 bases lay between the germline ends. This CDR3 is built from 16 residues. CDR1 is SGHNT and CDR2 is YENEEA in the germline V gene.

The genes are TRBV11-1 and TRBJ2-2; no clear D gene. Looked up from germline, CDR1 is SGHAT and CDR2 is FQDESV (reference sequence). V lost 6 bases and J lost 4, with 12 bases in between. CDR3 size: 14 residues. The CDR3 DNA follows: TGTGCCAGCAGGGGCCGGGCGCTCACCGGGGAGCTGTTTTTT. This encodes CASRGRALTGELFF.

This rearrangement joins TRBV5-1 to TRBJ1-4; 8 nucleotides match TRBD1. Per germline, CDR1 SGHRS and CDR2 YFSETQ. This CDR3 has 15 residues. The trim removed 4 bases at V and 5 bases at J, leaving 7 bases unmatched. CDR3 in amino acids: CASSQTTGANEKLFF. The CDR3 DNA follows: TGCGCCAGCAGCCAAACGACAGGGGCCAATGAAAAACTGTTTTTT. The full variable domain, completed using reference TRBV5-1 and TRBJ1-4, is KAGVTQTPRYLIKTRGQQVTLSCSPISGHRSVSWYQQTPGQGLQFLFEYFSETQRNKGNFPGRFSGRQFSNSRSEMNVSTLELGDSALYLCASSQTTGANEKLFFGSGTQLSVL.

V usage is TRBV4-1 and J usage is TRBJ1-3; 10 bases match TRBD1. V lost 4 bases to trimming and J lost 2 bases; unmatched junction nucleotides: 5. Germline-derived CDR1 and CDR2 are MGHRA and YSYEKL. This CDR3 has 16 residues. CDR3 DNA: TGCGCCAGCAGCCGACAGACAGGGGGCGCTGGAAACACCATATATTTT. Its translation: CASSRQTGGAGNTIYF.

The V and J genes are TRBV7-3 and TRBJ2-7; D remains unclear. V lost 3 bases to trimming and J lost 6 bases, with 9 bases between them. Germline V lookup: CDR1 SGHTA, CDR2 FQGTGA. CDR3 length: 12 residues. In DNA, the CDR3 is TGTGCCAGCAGCTTTGACCGTTCCGAGCAGTACTTC. This sequence encodes CASSFDRSEQYF.

The chain uses TRBV6-5 and TRBJ2-7; possibly TRBD2 for D (6 bases). The V gene's germline CDR1 is MNHEY and CDR2 SVGAGI. The CDR3 loop spans 14 amino acids. The V end was cut by 5 bases, the J end by 4 bases, with 15 bases between. The chain's CDR3 is CASSTTGSAYEQYF. The CDR3 bases are TGTGCCAGCAGTACAACCGGGAGCGCGTACGAGCAGTACTTC.

This clone was seen more than once but under ten times. This chain joins TRBV13 and TRBJ2-3; a possible D gene is TRBD1 (6 bases). The CDR3 consists of 16 residues. CDR1 is PRHDT, CDR2 FYEKMQ, per germline (reference sequence). The V and J ends lost 4 bases and 0 bases respectively, with 14 bases between them. The CDR3 reads CASSSDRVSSTDTQYF. CDR3 nucleotides: TGTGCCAGCAGCTCGGACAGAGTATCGAGCACAGATACGCAGTATTTT.

This rearrangement joins TRBV30 to TRBJ1-5, with no clear D. Germline V gene lookup returns CDR1 GTSNPN and CDR2 SVGIG (reference sequence). The CDR3 covers 12 residues. V lost 2 bases to trimming and J lost 9 bases, with 11 bases between them. The CDR3 reads CAWSLQSGPQHF. CDR3 in DNA: TGTGCCTGGAGTCTCCAGTCAGGGCCCCAGCATTTT.

The chain has TRBV27 and TRBJ1-1; weak D call: TRBD1 (5 bases). Germline V gene data show CDR1 as MNHEY and CDR2 as SMNVEV (reference sequence). The ends were cut back, 7 bases at V and 1 base at J, with 16 bases in the middle. There are 15 residues in the CDR3. CDR3 nucleotides: TGTGCCAGCACGACCTCGGGGACGGCGAACACTGAAGCTTTCTTT. Protein sequence: CASTTSGTANTEAFF.

V gene TRBV15 combines with J gene TRBJ1-1; D not resolved. Per the germline V gene, CDR1 is LNHNV and CDR2 is YYDKDF (reference sequence). CDR3 size: 15 residues. V was pared by 1 base and J by 6 bases, with 15 bases between. CDR3 sequence: CATSRVVARQSEAFF. In DNA form, the CDR3 reads TGTGCCACCAGCAGAGTAGTGGCCAGGCAGTCTGAAGCTTTCTTT.

The chain employs TRBV6-5 and TRBJ2-2; a weak D match, TRBD2 (6 bases). This CDR3 is 13 amino acids long. The germline V gene encodes CDR1 MNHEY and CDR2 SVGAGI. The V end was cut by 8 bases, the J end by 3 bases, with 10 bases between. In DNA form, the CDR3 reads TGTGCCAGCTCTCCGGGGGACACCGGGGAGCTGTTTTTT. Its translation is CASSPGDTGELFF.

This chain uses TRBV30 with TRBJ1-5; perhaps TRBD1 as D (5 bases). The CDR3 is 15 residues long. V lost 1 base and J 7 bases, leaving 17 bases between the germline ends. Germline V gene data show CDR1 as GTSNPN and CDR2 as SVGIG (reference sequence). In DNA, the CDR3 is TGTGCCTGGAGTGATGGGGCCTCCCTCAACCAGCCCCAGCATTTT. Its protein product is CAWSDGASLNQPQHF.

The chain has TRBV19 and TRBJ2-5; 9 positions match TRBD1. There are 17 residues in the CDR3. J gave up 5 bases and V 4 bases, and 14 bases lay outside the gene matches. The germline CDR1 and CDR2 sequences are LNHDA and SQIVND (reference sequence). In nucleotides, the CDR3 is TGTGCCAGTAGTAAATACAGGGGGCGCGAGTGGGGGGAGACCCAGTACTTC. It yields the protein CASSKYRGREWGETQYF.